This TCR beta chain was identified during a study of pediatric ulcerative colitis. Assay used: immunoSEQ multiplex PCR; TCRdb lists only in-frame clones, some missing. The table includes tens of thousands of clones, about 75% detected once. About this clone: Its antigen is not identified.

One to two pinch biopsies were taken from the rectum during colonoscopy. No immunosuppressive drugs were given to ulcerative colitis patients before diagnostic colonoscopy. Study-wide results and limits: Acute severe colitis showed lower rectal diversity from clonal expansions. Blood-rectal clonal overlap within each person was significantly higher in ulcerative colitis patients than controls. Two rectal CDR3 clonotypes occurred in all ulcerative colitis patients.

CDR1 is MGHRA, CDR2 YSYEKL, per germline. This CDR3 region has 15 residues. V lost 3 bases, J lost 5 bases, and 7 bases stayed unmatched. Sequencing was done on a sample of gut tissue. This TCR derives from a boy aged 5 to 17 with severe ulcerative colitis. The chain joins TRBV4-1 to TRBJ1-2; 9 positions agree with TRBD1. CDR3 residues: CASSQDRGIRYGYTF. In DNA, the CDR3 is TGCGCCAGCAGCCAGGACAGGGGAATCCGGTATGGCTACACCTTC.